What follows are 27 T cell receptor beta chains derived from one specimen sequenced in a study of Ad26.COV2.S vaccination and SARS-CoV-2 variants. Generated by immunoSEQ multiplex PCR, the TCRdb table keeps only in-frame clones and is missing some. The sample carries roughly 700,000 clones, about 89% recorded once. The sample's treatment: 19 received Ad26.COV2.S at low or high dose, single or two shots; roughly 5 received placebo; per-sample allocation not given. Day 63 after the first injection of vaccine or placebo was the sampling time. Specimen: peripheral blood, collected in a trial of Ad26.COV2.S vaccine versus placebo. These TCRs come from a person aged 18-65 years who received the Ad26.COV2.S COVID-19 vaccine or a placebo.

The CDR3, as DNA: TGTGCCAGCAGCCAAACATCGGGACAATCCTCTGGCTACACCTTC. This encodes CASSQTSGQSSGYTF. The chain combines TRBV3-1 (or the pseudogene TRBV3-2) with TRBJ1-2; maybe TRBD1 (6 bases). Per the germline V gene, CDR1 is LGHDT and CDR2 is YNNKEL (reference sequence). Trimming took off 2 bases at V and 7 bases at J, with 17 bases between the two ends. The CDR3 covers 15 residues.

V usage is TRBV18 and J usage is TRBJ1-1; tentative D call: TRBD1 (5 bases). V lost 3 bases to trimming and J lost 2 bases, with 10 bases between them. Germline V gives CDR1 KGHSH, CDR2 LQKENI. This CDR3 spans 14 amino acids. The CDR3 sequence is CASSPGHQNTEAFF. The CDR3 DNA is TGTGCCAGCTCACCGGGGCACCAAAACACTGAAGCTTTCTTT.

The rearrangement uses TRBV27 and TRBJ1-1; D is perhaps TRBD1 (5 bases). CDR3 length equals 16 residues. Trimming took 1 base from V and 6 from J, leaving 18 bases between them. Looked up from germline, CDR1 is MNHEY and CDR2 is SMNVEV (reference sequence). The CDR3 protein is CASSLLGQGKGPEAFF. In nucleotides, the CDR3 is TGTGCCAGCAGTTTATTAGGACAAGGGAAAGGGCCTGAAGCTTTCTTT.

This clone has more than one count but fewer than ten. As DNA, the CDR3 is TGTGCCAGCAGCCCCCGGGACAGGGTGAATTCACCCCTCCACTTT. It is translated as CASSPRDRVNSPLHF. The rearrangement uses TRBV5-6 and TRBJ1-6; the match to TRBD1 covers 9 bases. V gave up 4 bases and J gave up 7 bases; unmatched junction bases: 6. Germline V CDR1 and CDR2: SGHDT, YYEEEE. This CDR3 has 15 amino acids.

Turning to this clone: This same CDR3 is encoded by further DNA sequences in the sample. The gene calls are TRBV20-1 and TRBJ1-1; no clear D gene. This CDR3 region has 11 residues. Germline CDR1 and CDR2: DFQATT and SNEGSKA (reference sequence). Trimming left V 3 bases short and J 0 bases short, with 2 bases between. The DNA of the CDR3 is TGCAGTGCTAGGGTGAACACTGAAGCTTTCTTT. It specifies CSARVNTEAFF.

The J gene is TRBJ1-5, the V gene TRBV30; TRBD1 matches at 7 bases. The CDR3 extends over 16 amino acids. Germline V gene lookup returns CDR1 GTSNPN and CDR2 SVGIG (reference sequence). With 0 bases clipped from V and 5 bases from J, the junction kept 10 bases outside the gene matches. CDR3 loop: CAWSVPSTGPYQPQHF. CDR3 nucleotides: TGTGCCTGGAGTGTACCTTCGACAGGGCCATATCAGCCCCAGCATTTT.

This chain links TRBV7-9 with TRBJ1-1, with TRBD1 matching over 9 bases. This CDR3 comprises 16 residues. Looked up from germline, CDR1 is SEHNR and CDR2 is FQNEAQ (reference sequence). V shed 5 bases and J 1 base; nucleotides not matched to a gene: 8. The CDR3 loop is CASSSWTGAPNTEAFF. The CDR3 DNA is TGTGCCAGCAGCAGCTGGACAGGGGCACCGAACACTGAAGCTTTCTTT.

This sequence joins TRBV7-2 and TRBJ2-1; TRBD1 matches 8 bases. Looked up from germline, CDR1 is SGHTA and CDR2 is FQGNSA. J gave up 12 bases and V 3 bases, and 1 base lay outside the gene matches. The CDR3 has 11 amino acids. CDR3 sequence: CASSLGTGQFF. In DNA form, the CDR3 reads TGTGCCAGCAGCTTGGGGACAGGGCAGTTCTTC.

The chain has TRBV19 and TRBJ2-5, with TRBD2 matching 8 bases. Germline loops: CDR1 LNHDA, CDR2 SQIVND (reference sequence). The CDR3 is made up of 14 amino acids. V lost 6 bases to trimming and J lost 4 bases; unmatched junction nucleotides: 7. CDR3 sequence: CASSPGTRSETQYF. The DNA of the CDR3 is TGTGCCAGTAGCCCCGGGACTAGATCAGAGACCCAGTACTTC.

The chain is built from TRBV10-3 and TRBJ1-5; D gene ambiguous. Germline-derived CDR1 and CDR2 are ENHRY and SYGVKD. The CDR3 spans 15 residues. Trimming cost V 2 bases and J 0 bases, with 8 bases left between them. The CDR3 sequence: CAISEAHTSNQPQHF. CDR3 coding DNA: TGTGCCATCAGTGAGGCCCACACTAGCAATCAGCCCCAGCATTTT.

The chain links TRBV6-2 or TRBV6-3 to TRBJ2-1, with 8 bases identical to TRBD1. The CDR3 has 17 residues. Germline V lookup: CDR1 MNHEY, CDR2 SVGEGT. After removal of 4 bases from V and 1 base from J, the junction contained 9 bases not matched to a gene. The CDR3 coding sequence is TGTGCCAGCAGTTCCCAGACAGGGGCGCGATCCTACAATGAGCAGTTCTTC. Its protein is CASSSQTGARSYNEQFF.

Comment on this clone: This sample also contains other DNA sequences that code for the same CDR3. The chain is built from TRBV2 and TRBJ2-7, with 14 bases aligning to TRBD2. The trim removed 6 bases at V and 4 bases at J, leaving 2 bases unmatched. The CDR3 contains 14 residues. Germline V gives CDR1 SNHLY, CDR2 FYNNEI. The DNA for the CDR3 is TGTGCCAGCAGCGGGACTAGCGGGAGTTACGAGCAGTACTTC. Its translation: CASSGTSGSYEQYF. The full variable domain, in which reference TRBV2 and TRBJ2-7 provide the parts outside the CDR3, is EPEVTQTPSHQVTQMGQEVILRCVPISNHLYFYWYRQILGQKVEFLVSFYNNEISEKSEIFDDQFSVERPDGSNFTLKIRSTKLEDSAMYFCASSGTSGSYEQYFGPGTRLTVT.

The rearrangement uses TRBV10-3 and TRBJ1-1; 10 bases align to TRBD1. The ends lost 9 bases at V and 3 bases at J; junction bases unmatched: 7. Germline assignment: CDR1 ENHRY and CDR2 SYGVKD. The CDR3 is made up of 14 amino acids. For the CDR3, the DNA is TGTGCCATTCACCCCGGGACAGGGGACACTGAAGCTTTCTTT. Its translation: CAIHPGTGDTEAFF.

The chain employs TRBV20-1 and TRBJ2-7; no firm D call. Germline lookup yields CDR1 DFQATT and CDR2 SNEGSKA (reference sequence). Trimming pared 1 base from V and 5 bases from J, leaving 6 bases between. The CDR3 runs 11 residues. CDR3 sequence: CSARGVNEQYF. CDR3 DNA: TGCAGTGCTAGAGGGGTAAACGAGCAGTACTTC.

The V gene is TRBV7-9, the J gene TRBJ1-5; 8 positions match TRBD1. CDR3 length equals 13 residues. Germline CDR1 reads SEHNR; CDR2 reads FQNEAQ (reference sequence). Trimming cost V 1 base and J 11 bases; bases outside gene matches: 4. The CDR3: CASSLGDRGTQHF. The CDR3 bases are TGTGCCAGCAGCTTAGGTGACAGGGGAACCCAGCATTTT.

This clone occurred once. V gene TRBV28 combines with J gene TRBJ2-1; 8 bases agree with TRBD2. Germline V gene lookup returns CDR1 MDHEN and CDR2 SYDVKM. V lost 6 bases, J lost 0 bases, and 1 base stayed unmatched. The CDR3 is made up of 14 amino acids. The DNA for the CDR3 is TGTGCCAGCAGCGCGGGAGGCTCCTACAATGAGCAGTTCTTC. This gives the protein CASSAGGSYNEQFF.

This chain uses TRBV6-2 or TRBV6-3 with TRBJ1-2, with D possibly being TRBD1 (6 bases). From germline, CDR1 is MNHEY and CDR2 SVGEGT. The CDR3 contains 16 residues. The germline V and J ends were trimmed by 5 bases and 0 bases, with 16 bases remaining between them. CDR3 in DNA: TGTGCCAGCAGTATCCGGCGGGACACCGCTAACTATGGCTACACCTTC. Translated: CASSIRRDTANYGYTF.

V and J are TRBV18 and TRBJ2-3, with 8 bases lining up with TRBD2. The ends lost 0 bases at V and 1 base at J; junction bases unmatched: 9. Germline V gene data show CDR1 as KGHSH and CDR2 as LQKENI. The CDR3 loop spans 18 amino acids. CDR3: CASSPPGLGRSGTDTQYF. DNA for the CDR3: TGTGCCAGCTCACCACCGGGACTAGGAAGAAGTGGCACAGATACGCAGTATTTT.

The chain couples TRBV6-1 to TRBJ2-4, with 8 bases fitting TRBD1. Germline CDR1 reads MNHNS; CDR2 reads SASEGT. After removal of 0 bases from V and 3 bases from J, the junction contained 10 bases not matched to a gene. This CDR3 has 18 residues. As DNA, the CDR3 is TGTGCCAGCAGTGAAGCGGCAGGGGGCGTTCAGTTCAAAAACATTCAGTACTTC. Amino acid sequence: CASSEAAGGVQFKNIQYF.

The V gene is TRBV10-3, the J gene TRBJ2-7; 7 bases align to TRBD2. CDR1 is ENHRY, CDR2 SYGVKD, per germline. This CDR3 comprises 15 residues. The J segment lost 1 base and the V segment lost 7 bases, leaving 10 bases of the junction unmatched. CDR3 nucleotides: TGTGCCATCACCGCCGCCGAGCGGGGTTCCTACGAGCAGTACTTC. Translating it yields CAITAAERGSYEQYF.

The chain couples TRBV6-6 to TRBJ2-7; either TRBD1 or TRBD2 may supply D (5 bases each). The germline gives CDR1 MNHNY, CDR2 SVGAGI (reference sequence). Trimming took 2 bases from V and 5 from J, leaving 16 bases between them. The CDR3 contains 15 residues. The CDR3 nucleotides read TGTGCCAGCAGTTACCCCGCCAGGGAGCCCAACGAGCAGTACTTC. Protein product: CASSYPAREPNEQYF.

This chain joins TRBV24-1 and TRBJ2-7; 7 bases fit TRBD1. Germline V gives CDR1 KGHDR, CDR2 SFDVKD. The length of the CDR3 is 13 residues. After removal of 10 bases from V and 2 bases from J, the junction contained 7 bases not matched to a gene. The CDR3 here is CATGPGQTYEQYF. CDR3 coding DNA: TGTGCCACTGGCCCGGGACAGACCTACGAGCAGTACTTC.

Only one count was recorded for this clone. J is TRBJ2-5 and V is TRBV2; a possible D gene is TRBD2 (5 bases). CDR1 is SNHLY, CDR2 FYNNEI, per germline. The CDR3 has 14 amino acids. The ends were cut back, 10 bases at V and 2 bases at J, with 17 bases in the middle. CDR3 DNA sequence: TGTGCCACTGGAGAGCGGACTGTTCAAGAGACCCAGTACTTC. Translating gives CATGERTVQETQYF.

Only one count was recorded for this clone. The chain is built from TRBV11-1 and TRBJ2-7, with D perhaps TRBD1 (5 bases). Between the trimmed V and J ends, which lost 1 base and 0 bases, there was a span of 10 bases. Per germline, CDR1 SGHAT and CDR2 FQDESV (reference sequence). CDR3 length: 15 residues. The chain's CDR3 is CASSLVQESSYEQYF. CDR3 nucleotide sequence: TGTGCCAGCAGCTTAGTACAGGAGAGCTCCTACGAGCAGTACTTC.

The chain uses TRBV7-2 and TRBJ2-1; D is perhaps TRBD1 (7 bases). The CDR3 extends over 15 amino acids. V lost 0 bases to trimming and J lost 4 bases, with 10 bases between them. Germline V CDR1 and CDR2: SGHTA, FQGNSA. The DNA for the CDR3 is TGTGCCAGCAGCTTAGCGGGGGGACAGTACAATGAGCAGTTCTTC. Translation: CASSLAGGQYNEQFF.

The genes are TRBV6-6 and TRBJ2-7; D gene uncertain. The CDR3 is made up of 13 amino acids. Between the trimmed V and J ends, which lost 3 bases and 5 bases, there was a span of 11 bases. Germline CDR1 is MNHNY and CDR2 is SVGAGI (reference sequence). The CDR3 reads CASSYIIWDEQYF. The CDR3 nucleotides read TGTGCCAGCAGTTATATAATCTGGGACGAGCAGTACTTC.

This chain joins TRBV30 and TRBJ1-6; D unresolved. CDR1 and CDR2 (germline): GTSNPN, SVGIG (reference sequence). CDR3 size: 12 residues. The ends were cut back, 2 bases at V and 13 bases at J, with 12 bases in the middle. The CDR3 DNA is TGTGCCTGGAGTATCGGGGTAACCCCCCTCCACTTT. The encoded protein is CAWSIGVTPLHF.